The 22 T cell receptor beta chains below all came from one sample that was sequenced in a study of T cells in Graves' hyperthyroidism and ophthalmopathy. The TCR beta CDR3 regions underwent amplification using RNA transcripts as the source. Using the HTBI primer set, a first-round RT-PCR was run on the TCR CDR3. TCRdb passed the multiplex PCR reads through MiXCR, listing each CDR3 protein once. Of 550,000 to 700,000 distinct CDR3 sequences listed, roughly 14% are singletons. The sample comprised blood. The receptors here all came from a middle-aged woman with Graves' ophthalmopathy.

The gene calls are TRBV7-9 and TRBJ2-7; D not resolved. Germline loops: CDR1 SEHNR, CDR2 FQNEAQ (reference sequence). Trimming cost V 2 bases and J 0 bases, with 11 bases left between them. The CDR3 is made up of 15 amino acids. This CDR3 reads CASSLSWTASYEQYF. The CDR3 DNA sequence: TGTGCCAGCAGCTTATCCTGGACGGCCTCCTACGAGCAGTACTTC.

This clonotype came up many times. CDR3 sequence reads: CASSLERGSEQYF. DNA of the CDR3: TGTGCCAGCAGCTTAGAACGCGGTTCCGAGCAGTACTTC. The chain is built from TRBV7-2 and TRBJ2-7, with D hard to call. CDR1 and CDR2 from the germline V gene are SGHTA and FQGNSA. V shed 1 base and J shed 6 bases, with 10 bases lying between them. The CDR3 runs to 13 residues.

To note about this clonotype: Being one base from a much bigger clone, this may be a read error. The chain carries TRBV15 and TRBJ2-7; tentatively, D is TRBD2 (5 bases). With 0 bases removed from V and 5 bases from J, the gap between germline ends came to 20 bases. This CDR3 has 17 residues. Germline CDR1 and CDR2: LNHNV and YYDKDF (reference sequence). The CDR3 DNA sequence: TGTGCCACCAGCAGAGAACGTGGTCGGCTAGTGGGAGACGAGCAGTACTTC. It translates to CATSRERGRLVGDEQYF. Based on the CDR3 plus reference TRBV15 and TRBJ2-7, the full variable domain is DAMVIQNPRYQVTQFGKPVTLSCSQTLNHNVMYWYQQKSSQAPKLLFHYYDKDFNNEADTPDNFQSRRPNTSFCFLDIRSPGLGDTAMYLCATSRERGRLVGDEQYFGPGTRLTVT.

V usage is TRBV19 and J usage is TRBJ1-2; D perhaps matches TRBD1 (6 bases). V gave up 8 bases and J gave up 2 bases, with 21 bases separating them. This CDR3 is 16 amino acids long. In germline, CDR1 is LNHDA, CDR2 SQIVND (reference sequence). CDR3 region: CASSSGEAGKNYGYTF. In DNA, the CDR3 is TGTGCCAGTTCCTCAGGGGAAGCTGGTAAAAACTATGGCTACACCTTC.

In its sample, this clonotype was seen many times. This chain links TRBV12-3 or TRBV12-4 with TRBJ2-1; 11 nucleotides align to TRBD2. V dropped 5 bases and J dropped 4; count of bases not matched to a gene: 4. The CDR3 extends over 15 amino acids. The CDR3 bases are TGTGCCAGCAGTCCCCGACTAGCGGGGTACAATGAGCAGTTCTTC. It specifies CASSPRLAGYNEQFF.

This clonotype appeared many times. V is TRBV12-3 or TRBV12-4 and J is TRBJ2-2, with a weak D call TRBD1 (6 bases). The CDR3 has 15 amino acids. V lost 6 bases and J 5 bases, leaving 16 bases between the germline ends. Here the CDR3 DNA reads TGTGCCAGCAGCAGACAGGTCGGAGCGACCGGGGAGCTGTTTTTT. Encoded protein: CASSRQVGATGELFF.

This clonotype was seen more than once but under ten times. V usage is TRBV4-2 and J usage is TRBJ2-2; 12 positions agree with TRBD1. With V trimmed by 1 base and J by 8 bases, 8 bases remained unmatched. CDR1 LGHNA and CDR2 YNFKEQ come from the germline V gene. The CDR3 has 17 residues. CDR3 loop: CASSQAVGTGGNGELFF. CDR3 nucleotide sequence: TGTGCCAGCAGCCAAGCTGTAGGGACAGGGGGCAATGGGGAGCTGTTTTTT.

This clonotype came up a few times. This chain connects TRBV4-2 to TRBJ1-2; D is perhaps TRBD1 (5 bases). The CDR3 covers 13 residues. V lost 6 bases and J 4 bases, leaving 12 bases between the germline ends. CDR1 LGHNA and CDR2 YNFKEQ come from the germline V gene. CDR3 sequence reads: CASRPGPSYGYTF. The DNA of the CDR3 is TGTGCCAGCAGACCGGGACCGAGCTATGGCTACACCTTC.

The chain recombines TRBV4-1 with TRBJ2-7; D is unresolved. The CDR3 sequence is 13 residues long. Germline V CDR1 and CDR2: MGHRA, YSYEKL. The V gene lost 1 base and the J gene lost 6 bases, with 10 bases spanning the gap. As DNA, the CDR3 is TGCGCCAGCAGCCAAGGTGTCGGTGGCGAGCAGTACTTC. It encodes CASSQGVGGEQYF.

Many counts were recorded for this clonotype. The chain links TRBV9 to TRBJ2-5; unclear D gene. The germline gives CDR1 SGDLS, CDR2 YYNGEE. This CDR3 comprises 14 residues. V was pared by 0 bases and J by 2 bases, with 8 bases between. CDR3 region: CASSVGVVQETQYF. The CDR3 nucleotides read TGTGCCAGCAGCGTAGGAGTAGTTCAAGAGACCCAGTACTTC.

This clonotype was seen at least ten times. The chain's CDR3 is CASSGSGTGTEAFF. The CDR3 nucleotides are TGCGCCAGCAGTGGAAGCGGGACAGGGACTGAAGCTTTCTTT. The gene calls are TRBV10-2 and TRBJ1-1, with TRBD1 matching 9 bases. V was pared by 4 bases and J by 5 bases, with 5 bases of the junction left unmatched. This CDR3 is 14 amino acids long. The V gene's germline CDR1 is WSHSY and CDR2 SAAADI.

This clonotype came up many times. The chain uses TRBV10-3 and TRBJ2-7, with D perhaps matching TRBD2 (5 bases). The CDR3 length is 15 residues. CDR1 is ENHRY and CDR2 is SYGVKD in the germline V gene. The V end lost 7 bases, the J end lost 2 bases, and 18 bases lay between the germline ends. The CDR3 coding sequence is TGTGCCATCAAGGACGACCCCGGGGAGACCTACGAGCAGTACTTC. This gives the protein CAIKDDPGETYEQYF.

The chain is built from TRBV11-2 and TRBJ2-7; tentative D call: TRBD1 (6 bases). Germline-derived CDR1 and CDR2 are SGHAT and FQNNGV. The CDR3 is made up of 16 amino acids. The V end was cut by 3 bases, the J end by 4 bases, with 19 bases between. CDR3 DNA sequence: TGTGCCAGCAGCTTTCTGTCGCAGGGGATGATATACGAGCAGTACTTC. Amino acid sequence: CASSFLSQGMIYEQYF.

This clonotype was found many times. The chain uses TRBV28 and TRBJ2-7, with unresolved D. In germline, CDR1 is MDHEN, CDR2 SYDVKM. Trimming pared 6 bases from V and 3 bases from J, leaving 12 bases between. The CDR3 spans 13 residues. The CDR3 region is CASRTTQVYEQYF. CDR3 coding DNA: TGTGCCAGCAGGACAACGCAGGTCTACGAGCAGTACTTC.

Ten or more counts support this clonotype. The chain recombines TRBV7-8 with TRBJ1-5; D unresolved. Germline V gene data show CDR1 as SGHVS and CDR2 as FQNEAQ. The CDR3 consists of 15 residues. The V and J ends lost 2 bases and 6 bases respectively, with 14 bases between them. The CDR3 bases are TGTGCCAGCAGCTTAAGAACAACGGTTTCTCAGCCCCAGCATTTT. It yields the protein CASSLRTTVSQPQHF.

The rearrangement links TRBV13 to TRBJ1-2; a possible D gene is TRBD1 (6 bases). Trimming stripped 2 bases from V and 6 bases from J, with 7 bases between. Germline V gene sequence: CDR1 PRHDT, CDR2 FYEKMQ (reference sequence). The length of the CDR3 is 12 residues. The CDR3 sequence: CASSLQGNGYTF. The CDR3 DNA reads as TGTGCCAGCAGCTTACAGGGGAATGGCTACACCTTC.

The V call is TRBV12-3 or TRBV12-4, the J call TRBJ2-5, with 9 bases identical to TRBD2. This CDR3 is 15 amino acids long. The J segment lost 8 bases and the V segment lost 6 bases, leaving 13 bases of the junction unmatched. For the CDR3, the DNA is TGTGCCAGCAGCCTAGCCGGGACTAGCCGTGTAACCCAGTACTTC. This gives the protein CASSLAGTSRVTQYF.

This clonotype was seen at least ten times. The chain is built from TRBV11-2 and TRBJ1-2, with TRBD1 identical over 7 bases. Unmatched junction bases numbered 10, after V lost 5 bases and J lost 4 bases. This CDR3 region has 15 residues. Germline V gene lookup returns CDR1 SGHAT and CDR2 FQNNGV. CDR3 sequence: CASSPTLTGSYGYTF. The DNA of the CDR3 is TGTGCCAGCAGCCCGACCCTGACAGGGAGCTATGGCTACACCTTC.

This clonotype came up many times. This sequence joins TRBV27 and TRBJ1-2; TRBD1 is a possible D gene (5 bases). CDR3 size: 12 residues. V lost 5 bases, J lost 8 bases, and 12 bases lay in between. Germline V CDR1 and CDR2: MNHEY, SMNVEV (reference sequence). DNA of the CDR3: TGTGCCAGCAGTCCCGTCGGGGGAGGCTACACCTTC. Translation: CASSPVGGGYTF.

This clonotype was observed many times. The chain links TRBV20-1 to TRBJ2-5, with 11 bases matching TRBD2. V was pared by 4 bases and J by 5 bases, with 21 bases of the junction left unmatched. Germline V gene sequence: CDR1 DFQATT, CDR2 SNEGSKA (reference sequence). The CDR3 length is 19 residues. The CDR3 DNA reads as TGCAGTGCTACCATAGCGGGAGGGGGGCGTAAATTGGGTATGGAGACCCAGTACTTC. Protein: CSATIAGGGRKLGMETQYF.

This clonotype was detected ten times or more. The CDR3 protein is CASSFYVNYGYTF. CDR3 coding DNA: TGTGCCAGCAGTTTTTATGTGAACTATGGCTACACCTTC. The chain employs TRBV12-3 or TRBV12-4 and TRBJ1-2; D is ambiguous. This CDR3 spans 13 amino acids. Trimming left V 3 bases short and J 2 bases short, with 7 bases between.

This clonotype was found a few times. J is TRBJ2-5 and V is TRBV4-1; D is unresolved. The CDR3 loop spans 15 amino acids. Germline loops: CDR1 MGHRA, CDR2 YSYEKL. Between the trimmed V and J ends, which lost 1 base and 1 base, there was a span of 10 bases. CDR3 sequence: CASSQGYNIQETQYF. The CDR3 bases are TGCGCCAGCAGCCAAGGCTACAACATCCAAGAGACCCAGTACTTC.